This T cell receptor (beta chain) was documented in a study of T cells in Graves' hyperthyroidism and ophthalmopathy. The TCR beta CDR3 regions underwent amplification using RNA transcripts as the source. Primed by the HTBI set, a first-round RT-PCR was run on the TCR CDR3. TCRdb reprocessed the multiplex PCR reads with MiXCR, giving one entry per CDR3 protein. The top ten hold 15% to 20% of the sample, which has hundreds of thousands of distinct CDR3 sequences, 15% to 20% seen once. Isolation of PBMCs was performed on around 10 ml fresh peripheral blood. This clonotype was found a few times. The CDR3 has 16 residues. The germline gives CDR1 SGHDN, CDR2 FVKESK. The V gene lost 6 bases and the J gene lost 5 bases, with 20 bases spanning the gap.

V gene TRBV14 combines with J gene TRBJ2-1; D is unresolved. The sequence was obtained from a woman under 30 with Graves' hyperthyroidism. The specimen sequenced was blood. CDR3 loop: CASRQFEPRQDNEQFF. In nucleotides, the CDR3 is TGTGCCAGCAGGCAATTCGAACCAAGGCAGGACAATGAGCAGTTCTTC.